The present TCR beta chain was sequenced within a study of neoadjuvant nivolumab and ipilimumab in lung cancer (dated by TCRdb to between 2020 and 2021). At the level of the whole study: Nivolumab was given at 3 mg/kg intravenously on days 1, 15 and 29, and the combination arm added ipilimumab 1 mg/kg on day 1 only. The trial treated about 44 patients with operable NSCLC: about 23 were randomized to nivolumab monotherapy and some 20 to nivolumab plus ipilimumab. The primary trial endpoint was the major pathologic response (MPR) rate in the intention-to-treat population in each study arm. TCR repertoires in pretherapy (baseline) peripheral blood were compared with TCR repertoires in tumors resected at surgery after neoadjuvant immune checkpoint blockade. Matched pretherapy and resected tumor pairs were analyzed for seven patients: four treated with nivolumab and three with nivolumab plus ipilimumab. What the study reported, not specific to this receptor: No significant correlation was found between TCR clonality and pathologic tumor regression, and only a single major-pathologic-response sample was available for the analysis of TCR clonality versus pathologic tumor regression. Pretherapy blood TCR richness correlated positively with richness in tumors resected after neoadjuvant therapy (Spearman R ≈ 0.8). Greater TCR richness and clonality were observed in resected tumors than in tumor-adjacent uninvolved lung, and increases were observed in more dual-therapy-treated tumors. A small number of samples was subjected to TCR sequencing. Tumor T-cell richness and clonality rose from pretherapy to surgery in three of three dual-therapy tumors but in only two of four nivolumab-treated tumors.

The library was made by the immunoSEQ multiplex PCR assay. The published analysis was carried out like this. Repertoires were summarized by richness and clonality, and significantly expanded and contracted clones were identified between pre- and post-therapy samples. TCRdb took this table from immuneACCESS and kept in-frame rearrangements with V and J called. Such tables lack part of the clones; where checked against another copy, unresolved V genes explain under half of the gap, and the rest is unexplained. That table is the source of V, J and clone size, and D and trimming were worked out from the DNA. The sample has approximately 31,000 clones on record, 90% of them singletons. The ten largest clones take up almost 5% of the sample. The time point tag for this specimen amounts to: at surgical resection after neoadjuvant nivolumab +/- ipilimumab. The samples were taken from NEOSTAR, a phase 2 randomized trial in operable NSCLC that tested neoadjuvant nivolumab or nivolumab plus ipilimumab, followed by surgery.

About this clone: Its antigen target is currently unknown. Qualities for individual bases were not recorded, and no much larger clone is one base off.

The input for sequencing was peripheral blood, taken after neoadjuvant nivolumab, alone or with ipilimumab, at or shortly before surgery. This TCR was recovered from an adult with non-small cell lung cancer.

The bases are TGCGCCAGCAGCTTGGCCGGCGGGACAGATACGCAGTATTTT. Its protein product is CASSLAGGTDTQYF. Recombination linked TRBV5-1 to TRBJ2-3; perhaps TRBD2 is the D gene, with 5 bases matching. The germline V gene specifies SGHRS as CDR1 and YFSETQ as CDR2. V was cut back by 0 bases and J by 3 bases, leaving a gap of 8 bases between them. Including the terminal cysteine and phenylalanine, the CDR3 comprises 14 residues. The DNA shown is the 42-base CDR3, in frame from base 1.